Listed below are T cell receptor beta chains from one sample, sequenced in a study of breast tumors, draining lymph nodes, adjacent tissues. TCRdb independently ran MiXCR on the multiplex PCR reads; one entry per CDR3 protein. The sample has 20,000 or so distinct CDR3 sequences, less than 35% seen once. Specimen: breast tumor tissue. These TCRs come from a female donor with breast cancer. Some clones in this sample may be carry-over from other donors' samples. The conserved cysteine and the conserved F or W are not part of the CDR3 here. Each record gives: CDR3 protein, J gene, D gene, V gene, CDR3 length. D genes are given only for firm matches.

CDR3 protein: ASSPLDVPLQETQY; J gene: TRBJ2-5; D gene: NA; V gene: TRBV6-6; CDR3 length: 14
CDR3 protein: ASGTVSGRTNEQF; J gene: TRBJ2-1; D gene: TRBD2; V gene: TRBV6-5; CDR3 length: 13
CDR3 protein: SVVIRLGNTEAF; J gene: TRBJ1-1; D gene: NA; V gene: TRBV29-1; CDR3 length: 12
CDR3 protein: ATSAKGQPHQPQH; J gene: TRBJ1-5; D gene: TRBD1; V gene: TRBV24-1; CDR3 length: 13
CDR3 protein: ASSLGTGRHEQF; J gene: TRBJ2-1; D gene: NA; V gene: TRBV11-2; CDR3 length: 12
CDR3 protein: ASNPGTTYEQY; J gene: TRBJ2-7; D gene: NA; V gene: TRBV25-1; CDR3 length: 11
CDR3 protein: ASSGGQGTSYNSPLH; J gene: TRBJ1-6; D gene: TRBD1; V gene: TRBV5-1; CDR3 length: 15
CDR3 protein: AISEVGTSYEQY; J gene: TRBJ2-7; D gene: NA; V gene: TRBV10-3; CDR3 length: 12
CDR3 protein: ASSQETSGRASGANVLT; J gene: TRBJ2-6; D gene: TRBD2; V gene: TRBV4-1; CDR3 length: 17
CDR3 protein: ASSFQEGTQY; J gene: TRBJ2-5; D gene: NA; V gene: TRBV7-9; CDR3 length: 10
CDR3 protein: SAVGTHHYNEQF; J gene: TRBJ2-1; D gene: NA; V gene: TRBV20-1; CDR3 length: 12
CDR3 protein: ASGQVNTGELF; J gene: TRBJ2-2; D gene: NA; V gene: TRBV12-5; CDR3 length: 11
CDR3 protein: ASSPLWTGGETQY; J gene: TRBJ2-5; D gene: NA; V gene: TRBV6-1; CDR3 length: 13
CDR3 protein: ASSLPAGAYNEQF; J gene: TRBJ2-1; D gene: TRBD2; V gene: TRBV7-9; CDR3 length: 13
CDR3 protein: ASSGTDYNSPLH; J gene: TRBJ1-6; D gene: TRBD1; V gene: TRBV7-8; CDR3 length: 12
CDR3 protein: SVARGFSYEQY; J gene: TRBJ2-7; D gene: NA; V gene: TRBV29-1; CDR3 length: 11
CDR3 protein: ASSSHLGDSPLH; J gene: TRBJ1-6; D gene: NA; V gene: TRBV28; CDR3 length: 12
CDR3 protein: ASSLSGGNREKLS; J gene: TRBJ1-4; D gene: NA; V gene: TRBV5-5; CDR3 length: 13
CDR3 protein: ASSQVVDEQY; J gene: TRBJ2-7; D gene: NA; V gene: TRBV3-1; CDR3 length: 10
CDR3 protein: ASSPRTSGRIGNNEQF; J gene: TRBJ2-1; D gene: TRBD2; V gene: TRBV7-9; CDR3 length: 16
CDR3 protein: ASSPSSGRTSGVEQF; J gene: TRBJ2-1; D gene: TRBD2; V gene: TRBV27; CDR3 length: 15
CDR3 protein: ASSQGPTGARGYT; J gene: TRBJ1-2; D gene: TRBD1; V gene: TRBV4-1; CDR3 length: 13
CDR3 protein: ASSLASQRSWETQY; J gene: TRBJ2-5; D gene: NA; V gene: TRBV7-9; CDR3 length: 14
CDR3 protein: ASSARLAGEAYNEQF; J gene: TRBJ2-1; D gene: TRBD2; V gene: TRBV2; CDR3 length: 15
CDR3 protein: SARWSSSYEQY; J gene: TRBJ2-7; D gene: NA; V gene: TRBV20-1; CDR3 length: 11
CDR3 protein: ASSLEGHGYT; J gene: TRBJ1-2; D gene: NA; V gene: TRBV7-2; CDR3 length: 10
CDR3 protein: SARADRGFEAF; J gene: TRBJ1-1; D gene: TRBD1; V gene: TRBV20-1; CDR3 length: 11
CDR3 protein: ATSDTASSTDTQY; J gene: TRBJ2-3; D gene: NA; V gene: TRBV24-1; CDR3 length: 13
CDR3 protein: ASSLPGTSGSQETQY; J gene: TRBJ2-5; D gene: TRBD2; V gene: TRBV28; CDR3 length: 15
CDR3 protein: ASSGDRAQPQH; J gene: TRBJ1-5; D gene: TRBD1; V gene: TRBV6-1; CDR3 length: 11
CDR3 protein: ASTGQGYEQY; J gene: TRBJ2-7; D gene: TRBD1; V gene: TRBV2; CDR3 length: 10
CDR3 protein: ASSDSESQPQH; J gene: TRBJ1-5; D gene: NA; V gene: TRBV6-1; CDR3 length: 11
CDR3 protein: ASRAGGAYEQY; J gene: TRBJ2-7; D gene: TRBD2; V gene: TRBV3-1; CDR3 length: 11